Sequencing of this T cell receptor beta chain was carried out in a study of blood T cell repertoires in COVID-19. Overall study: The samples span acute and convalescent COVID-19 from the United States, Italy and Spain.

Source study methods: Estimated nucleated cell counts came from reference gene primer amplification. Clones were sequenced by immunoSEQ multiplex PCR, and TCRdb holds only the in-frame ones, with some missing. The V and J calls and clone size are taken from that table; D and trimming were inferred from the DNA. The sample holds some 40,000 clones, approximately 82% seen once. The CDR3 runs 14 residues. Germline CDR1 GTSNPN, CDR2 SVGIG (reference sequence). Trimming pared 2 bases from V and 5 bases from J, leaving 13 bases between. The V call is TRBV30, the J call TRBJ1-5; D is perhaps TRBD1 (5 bases). The clonotype comes from a woman at least 80 years old with acute or convalescent COVID-19. The sample comprised peripheral blood. The CDR3 here is CAWSLADTYQPQHF. The DNA of the CDR3 is TGTGCCTGGAGTTTAGCGGACACGTATCAGCCCCAGCATTTT.